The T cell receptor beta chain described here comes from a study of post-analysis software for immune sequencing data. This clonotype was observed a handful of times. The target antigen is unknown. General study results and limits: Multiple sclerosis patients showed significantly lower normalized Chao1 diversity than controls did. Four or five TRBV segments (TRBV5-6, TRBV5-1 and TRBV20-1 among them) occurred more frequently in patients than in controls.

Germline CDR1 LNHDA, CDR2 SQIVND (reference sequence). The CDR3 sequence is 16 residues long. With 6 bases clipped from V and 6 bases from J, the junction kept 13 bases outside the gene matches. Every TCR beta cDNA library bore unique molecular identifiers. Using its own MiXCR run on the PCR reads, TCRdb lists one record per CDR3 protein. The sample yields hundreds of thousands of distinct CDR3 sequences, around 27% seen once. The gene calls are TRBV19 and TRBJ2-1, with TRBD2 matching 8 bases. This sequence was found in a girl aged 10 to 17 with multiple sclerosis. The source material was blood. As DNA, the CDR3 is TGTGCCAGTAGCCCTGGGGGACTAGTTCGACCCAATGAGCAGTTCTTC. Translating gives CASSPGGLVRPNEQFF.